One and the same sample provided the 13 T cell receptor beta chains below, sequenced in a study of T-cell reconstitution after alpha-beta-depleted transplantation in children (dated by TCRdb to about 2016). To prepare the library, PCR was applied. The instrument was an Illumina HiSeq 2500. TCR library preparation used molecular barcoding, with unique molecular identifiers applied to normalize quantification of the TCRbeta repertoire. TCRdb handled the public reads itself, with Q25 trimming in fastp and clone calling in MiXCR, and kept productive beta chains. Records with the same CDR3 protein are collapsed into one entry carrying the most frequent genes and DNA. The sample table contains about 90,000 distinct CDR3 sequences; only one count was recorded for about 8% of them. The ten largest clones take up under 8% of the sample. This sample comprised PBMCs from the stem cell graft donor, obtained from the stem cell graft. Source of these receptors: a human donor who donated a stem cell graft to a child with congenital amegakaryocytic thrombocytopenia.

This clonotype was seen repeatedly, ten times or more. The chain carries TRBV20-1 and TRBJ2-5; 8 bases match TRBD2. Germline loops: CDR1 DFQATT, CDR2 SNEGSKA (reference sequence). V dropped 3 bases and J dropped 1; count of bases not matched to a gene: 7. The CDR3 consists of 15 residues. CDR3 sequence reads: CSARPGTRFQETQYF. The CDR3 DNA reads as TGCAGTGCTAGGCCCGGGACTAGGTTCCAAGAGACCCAGTACTTC.

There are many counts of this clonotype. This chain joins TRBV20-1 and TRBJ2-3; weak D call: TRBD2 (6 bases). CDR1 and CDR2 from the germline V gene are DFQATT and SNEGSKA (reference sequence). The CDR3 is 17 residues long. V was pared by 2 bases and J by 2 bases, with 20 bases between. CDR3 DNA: TGCAGTGCTAGAATGAGCGGGTCCTTGGGGATCACAGATACGCAGTATTTT. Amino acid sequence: CSARMSGSLGITDTQYF.

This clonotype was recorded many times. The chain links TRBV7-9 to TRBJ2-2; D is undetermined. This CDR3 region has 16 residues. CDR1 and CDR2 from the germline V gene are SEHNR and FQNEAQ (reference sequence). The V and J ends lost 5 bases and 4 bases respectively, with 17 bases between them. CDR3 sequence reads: CASSASPVASTGELFF. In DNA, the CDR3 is TGTGCCAGCAGCGCCTCACCTGTAGCCAGCACCGGGGAGCTGTTTTTT.

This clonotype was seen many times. The CDR3 protein is CASSWSGRDTQYF. CDR3 nucleotides: TGTGCCAGCAGCTGGAGCGGGCGAGATACGCAGTATTTT. The rearrangement joins TRBV14 to TRBJ2-3; D is perhaps TRBD2 (6 bases). The V end lost 5 bases, the J end lost 5 bases, and 11 bases lay between the germline ends. The CDR3 runs to 13 residues. Germline V gene sequence: CDR1 SGHDN, CDR2 FVKESK.

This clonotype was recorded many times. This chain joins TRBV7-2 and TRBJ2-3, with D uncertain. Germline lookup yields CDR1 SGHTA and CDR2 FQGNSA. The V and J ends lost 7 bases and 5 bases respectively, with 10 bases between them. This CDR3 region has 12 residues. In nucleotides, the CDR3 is TGTGCCAGCACCTCACAGCAAGATACGCAGTATTTT. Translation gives CASTSQQDTQYF.

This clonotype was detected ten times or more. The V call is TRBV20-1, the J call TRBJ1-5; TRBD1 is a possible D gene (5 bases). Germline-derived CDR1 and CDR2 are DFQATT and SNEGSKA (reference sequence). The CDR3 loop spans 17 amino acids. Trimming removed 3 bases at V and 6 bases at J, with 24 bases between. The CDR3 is CSASGGWASLASQPQHF. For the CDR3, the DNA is TGCAGTGCTAGCGGGGGTTGGGCCTCCTTAGCAAGTCAGCCCCAGCATTTT.

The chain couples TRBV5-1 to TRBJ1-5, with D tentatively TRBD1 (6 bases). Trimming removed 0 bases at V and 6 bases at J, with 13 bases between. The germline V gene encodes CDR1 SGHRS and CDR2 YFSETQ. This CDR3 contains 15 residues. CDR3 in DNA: TGCGCCAGCAGCTTGGTGGGGGGCGGGGGTCAGCCCCAGCATTTT. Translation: CASSLVGGGGQPQHF.

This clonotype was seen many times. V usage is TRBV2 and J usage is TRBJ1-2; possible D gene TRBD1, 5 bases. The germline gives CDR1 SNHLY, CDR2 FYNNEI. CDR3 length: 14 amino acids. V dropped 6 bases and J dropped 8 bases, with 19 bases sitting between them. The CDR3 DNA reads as TGTGCCAGCAGGGGGGACTCCCTGACGGGCGGCTACACCTTC. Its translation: CASRGDSLTGGYTF.

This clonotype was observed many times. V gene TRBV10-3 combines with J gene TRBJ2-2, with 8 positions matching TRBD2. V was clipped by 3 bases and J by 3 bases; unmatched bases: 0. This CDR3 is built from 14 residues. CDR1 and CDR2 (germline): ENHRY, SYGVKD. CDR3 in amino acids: CAISELADTGELFF. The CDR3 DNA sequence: TGTGCCATCAGTGAACTAGCGGACACCGGGGAGCTGTTTTTT.

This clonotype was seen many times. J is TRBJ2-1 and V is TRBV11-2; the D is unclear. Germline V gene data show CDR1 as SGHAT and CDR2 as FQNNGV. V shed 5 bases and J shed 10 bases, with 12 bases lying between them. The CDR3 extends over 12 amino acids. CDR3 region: CASSPHPPEQFF. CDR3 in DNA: TGTGCCAGCAGCCCCCACCCGCCCGAGCAGTTCTTC.

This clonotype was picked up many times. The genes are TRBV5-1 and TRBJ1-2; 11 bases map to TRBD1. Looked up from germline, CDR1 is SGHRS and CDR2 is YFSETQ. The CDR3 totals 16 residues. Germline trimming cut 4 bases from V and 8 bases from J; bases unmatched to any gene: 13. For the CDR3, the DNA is TGCGCCAGCAGCCCCGGACAGGGGGCGCAGATTCGGGGCTACACCTTC. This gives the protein CASSPGQGAQIRGYTF.

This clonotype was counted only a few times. CDR3 residues: CSARERRITEAFF. CDR3 in DNA: TGCAGTGCTAGAGAACGGAGGATCACTGAAGCTTTCTTT. V is TRBV20-1 and J is TRBJ1-1; D not certain. Per germline, CDR1 DFQATT and CDR2 SNEGSKA (reference sequence). The CDR3 covers 13 residues. The germline V and J ends were trimmed by 0 bases and 4 bases, with 9 bases remaining between them.

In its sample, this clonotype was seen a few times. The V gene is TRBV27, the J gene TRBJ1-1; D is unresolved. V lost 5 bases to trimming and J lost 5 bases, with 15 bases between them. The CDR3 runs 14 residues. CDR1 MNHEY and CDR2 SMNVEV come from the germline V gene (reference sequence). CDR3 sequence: CASSRESPGTEAFF. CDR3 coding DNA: TGTGCCAGCAGTCGAGAGTCCCCGGGGACTGAAGCTTTCTTT.